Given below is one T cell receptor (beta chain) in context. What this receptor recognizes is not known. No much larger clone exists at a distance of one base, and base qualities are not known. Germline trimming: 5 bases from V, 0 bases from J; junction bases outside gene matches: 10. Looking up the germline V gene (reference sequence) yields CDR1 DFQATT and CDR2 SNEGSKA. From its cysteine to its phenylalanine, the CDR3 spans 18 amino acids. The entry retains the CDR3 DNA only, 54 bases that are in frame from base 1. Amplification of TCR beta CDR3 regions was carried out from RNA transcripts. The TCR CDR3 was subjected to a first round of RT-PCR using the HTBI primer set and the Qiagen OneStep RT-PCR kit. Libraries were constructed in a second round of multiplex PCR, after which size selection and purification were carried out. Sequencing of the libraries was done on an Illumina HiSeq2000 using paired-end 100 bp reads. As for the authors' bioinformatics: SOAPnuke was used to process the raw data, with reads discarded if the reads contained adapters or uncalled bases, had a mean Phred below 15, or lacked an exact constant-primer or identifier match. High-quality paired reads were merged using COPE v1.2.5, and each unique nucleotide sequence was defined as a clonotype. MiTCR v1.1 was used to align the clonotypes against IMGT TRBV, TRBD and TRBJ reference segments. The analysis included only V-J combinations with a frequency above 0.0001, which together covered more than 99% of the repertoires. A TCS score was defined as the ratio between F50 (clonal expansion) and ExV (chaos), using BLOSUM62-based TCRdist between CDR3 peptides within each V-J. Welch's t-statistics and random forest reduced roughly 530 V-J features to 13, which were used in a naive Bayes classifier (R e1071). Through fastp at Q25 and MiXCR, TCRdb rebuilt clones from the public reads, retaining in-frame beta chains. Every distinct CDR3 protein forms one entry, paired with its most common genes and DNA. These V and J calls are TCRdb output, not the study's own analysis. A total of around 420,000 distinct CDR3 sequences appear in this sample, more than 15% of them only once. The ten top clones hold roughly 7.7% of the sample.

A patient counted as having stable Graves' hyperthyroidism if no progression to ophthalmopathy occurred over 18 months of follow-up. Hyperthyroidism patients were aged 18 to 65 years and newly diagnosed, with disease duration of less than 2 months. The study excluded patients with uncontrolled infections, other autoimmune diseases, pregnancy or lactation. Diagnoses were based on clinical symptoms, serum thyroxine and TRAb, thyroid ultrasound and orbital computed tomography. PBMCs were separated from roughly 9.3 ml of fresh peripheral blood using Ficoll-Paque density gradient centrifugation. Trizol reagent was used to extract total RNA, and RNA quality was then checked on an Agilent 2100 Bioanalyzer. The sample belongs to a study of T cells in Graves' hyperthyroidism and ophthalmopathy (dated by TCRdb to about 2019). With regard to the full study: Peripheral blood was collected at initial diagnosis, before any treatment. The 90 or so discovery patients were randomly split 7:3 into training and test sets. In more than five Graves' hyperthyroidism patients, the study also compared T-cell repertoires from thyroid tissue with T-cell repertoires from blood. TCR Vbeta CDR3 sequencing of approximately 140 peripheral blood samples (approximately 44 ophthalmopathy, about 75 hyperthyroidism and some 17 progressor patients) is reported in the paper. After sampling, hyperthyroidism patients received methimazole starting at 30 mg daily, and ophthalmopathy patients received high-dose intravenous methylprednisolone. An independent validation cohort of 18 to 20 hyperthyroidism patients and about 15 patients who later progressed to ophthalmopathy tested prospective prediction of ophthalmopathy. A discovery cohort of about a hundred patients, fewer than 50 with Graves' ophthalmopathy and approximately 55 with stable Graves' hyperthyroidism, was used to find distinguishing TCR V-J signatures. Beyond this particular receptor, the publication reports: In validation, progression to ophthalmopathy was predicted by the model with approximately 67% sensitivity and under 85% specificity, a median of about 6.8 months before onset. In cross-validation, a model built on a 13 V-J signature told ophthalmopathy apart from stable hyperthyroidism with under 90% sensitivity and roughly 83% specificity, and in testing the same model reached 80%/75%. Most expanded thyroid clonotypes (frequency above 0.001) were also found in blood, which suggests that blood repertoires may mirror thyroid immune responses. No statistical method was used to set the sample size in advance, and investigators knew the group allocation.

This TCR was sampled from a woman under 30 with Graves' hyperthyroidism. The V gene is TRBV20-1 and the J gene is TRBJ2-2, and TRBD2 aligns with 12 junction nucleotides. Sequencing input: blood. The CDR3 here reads CSAGLLAGGPANTGELFF. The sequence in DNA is TGCAGTGCTGGGTTACTAGCGGGGGGCCCCGCGAACACCGGGGAGCTGTTTTTT.